The present T cell receptor beta chain was sequenced within a study of T cells after yellow fever vaccination. Study-level results: In post-booster samples, most primary-vaccination clones reappeared (under 98% CD4, about 90% CD8). FACS-sorted repertoires might harbor abundant contaminating clonotypes from the bulk population.

This clonotype was counted ten times or more. Antigen specificity is unknown. Each CDR3 protein is one row after TCRdb ran MiXCR on the 5' RACE reads. The sample records over 250,000 distinct CDR3 sequences, 5.2% being singletons. This receptor was obtained from a man aged 18-30 years who received the YFV17D yellow fever vaccine. Sequenced material: CD4+ T cells sorted from PBMCs, taken on the day of the yellow fever booster vaccination.

The CDR3 reads CASILRAEAFF. CDR3 bases: TGTGCCAGCATTCTCAGGGCTGAAGCTTTCTTT. The chain combines TRBV12-3 or TRBV12-4 with TRBJ1-1; D may be TRBD1 (5 bases). V was clipped by 7 bases and J by 6 bases, with 9 bases between them. CDR3 length: 11 amino acids.